Listed below are T cell receptor beta chains from one sample, sequenced in a study of CD8 T cells in Susac syndrome. Each CDR3 protein is one row after TCRdb ran MiXCR on the immunoSEQ multiplex PCR reads. There are 190,000 or so distinct CDR3 sequences in the sample; nearly 95% occur only once, and under 0.095% lies in the top ten. Sequenced material: CD4+ T cells from PBMCs. Receptors originate from a human donor with multiple sclerosis. The CDR3 runs from the conserved cysteine through the conserved F or W. Each record gives: V gene, CDR3 length, J gene, clone size, D gene, CDR3 DNA, CDR3 protein. A D gene is named only where the DNA matches it firmly. Size is stated for part of the rows, as once, few or many counts, or as a class when the clone is expanded.

v_call: TRBV5-4; cdr3_length: 16; j_call: TRBJ2-4; clone_size: .; d_call: TRBD1; cdr3_nt: TGTGCCAGCAGCTTCGGGACAGGGAGGACCAAAAACATTCAGTACTTC; cdr3_aa: CASSFGTGRTKNIQYF
v_call: TRBV30; cdr3_length: 13; j_call: TRBJ2-5; clone_size: .; d_call: .; cdr3_nt: TGTGCCTGGAGTATGGGCTTCGGGGAGACCCAGTACTTC; cdr3_aa: CAWSMGFGETQYF
v_call: TRBV19; cdr3_length: 15; j_call: TRBJ1-2; clone_size: once; d_call: TRBD1; cdr3_nt: TGTGCCAGTAGATCGAAACAGGGGGCAAACTATGGCTACACCTTC; cdr3_aa: CASRSKQGANYGYTF
v_call: TRBV24-1; cdr3_length: 13; j_call: TRBJ2-1; clone_size: .; d_call: TRBD2; cdr3_nt: TGTGCCACCAGGGAGGGAGGGAGGAATGAGCAGTTCTTC; cdr3_aa: CATREGGRNEQFF
v_call: TRBV5-1; cdr3_length: 15; j_call: TRBJ2-7; clone_size: .; d_call: TRBD1; cdr3_nt: TGCGCCAGCAGCCCCCGACAGGGAGAAAGCTACGAGCAGTACTTC; cdr3_aa: CASSPRQGESYEQYF
v_call: TRBV12-3/TRBV12-4; cdr3_length: 14; j_call: TRBJ1-1; clone_size: .; d_call: .; cdr3_nt: TGTGCCAGCAGTTTAAGGCAGGGATACGCTGAAGCTTTCTTT; cdr3_aa: CASSLRQGYAEAFF
v_call: TRBV11-2; cdr3_length: 13; j_call: TRBJ1-1; clone_size: .; d_call: .; cdr3_nt: TGTGCCAGCAGCTTAGAAGCTGGGTCGTGGGCTTTCTTT; cdr3_aa: CASSLEAGSWAFF
v_call: TRBV7-9; cdr3_length: 17; j_call: TRBJ2-7; clone_size: once; d_call: .; cdr3_nt: TGTGCCAGCAGCGGGACTGTGACAGACCCAAGGTTTGGCGAGCAGTACTTC; cdr3_aa: CASSGTVTDPRFGEQYF
v_call: TRBV5-1; cdr3_length: 15; j_call: TRBJ1-1; clone_size: .; d_call: TRBD1; cdr3_nt: TGCGCCAGCAGCTTACTTGGACAGGGGAAGGCTGAAGCTTTCTTT; cdr3_aa: CASSLLGQGKAEAFF
v_call: TRBV3-1; cdr3_length: 16; j_call: TRBJ2-1; clone_size: .; d_call: TRBD1; cdr3_nt: TGTGCCAGCACCGCGAGGTTGGACAGGGGGGTCAATGAGCAGTTCTTC; cdr3_aa: CASTARLDRGVNEQFF
v_call: TRBV10-3; cdr3_length: 17; j_call: TRBJ2-3; clone_size: .; d_call: TRBD2; cdr3_nt: TGTGCCATCAGTGGACGAGAAGCGGGAGGCCGGATAGATACGCAGTATTTT; cdr3_aa: CAISGREAGGRIDTQYF
v_call: TRBV2; cdr3_length: 15; j_call: TRBJ1-2; clone_size: .; d_call: TRBD1; cdr3_nt: TGTGCCAGCAGTGTAAATCAGGGGGCGGTCTATGGCTACACCTTC; cdr3_aa: CASSVNQGAVYGYTF
v_call: TRBV27; cdr3_length: 15; j_call: TRBJ2-7; clone_size: .; d_call: TRBD1; cdr3_nt: TGTGCCAGCAGTTTATCGACAGGGGGCGGGTACGAGCAGTACTTC; cdr3_aa: CASSLSTGGGYEQYF
v_call: TRBV27; cdr3_length: 17; j_call: TRBJ2-3; clone_size: once; d_call: TRBD2; cdr3_nt: TGTGCCAGCAGCCGACTTTGGACTAGCGGTCCTTCAGATACGCAGTATTTT; cdr3_aa: CASSRLWTSGPSDTQYF
v_call: TRBV3-1; cdr3_length: 16; j_call: TRBJ1-1; clone_size: .; d_call: TRBD1; cdr3_nt: TGTGCCAGCAGCCCCAGCACAGGGGATGCGGACACTGAAGCTTTCTTT; cdr3_aa: CASSPSTGDADTEAFF
v_call: TRBV6-1; cdr3_length: 16; j_call: TRBJ2-7; clone_size: .; d_call: .; cdr3_nt: TGTGCCAGCCGGCGTGGACGCGAGGAGGGAGTCGCCGAGCAGTACTTC; cdr3_aa: CASRRGREEGVAEQYF
v_call: TRBV5-1; cdr3_length: 17; j_call: TRBJ2-7; clone_size: .; d_call: .; cdr3_nt: TGCGCCAGCAGCCCGACGCTTGGGGGGCAGGGTACCTACGAGCAGTACTTC; cdr3_aa: CASSPTLGGQGTYEQYF
v_call: TRBV24-1; cdr3_length: 14; j_call: TRBJ2-3; clone_size: .; d_call: TRBD2; cdr3_nt: TGTGCCACCAGTCGGACTAGCGACACAGATACGCAGTATTTT; cdr3_aa: CATSRTSDTDTQYF
v_call: TRBV12-3/TRBV12-4; cdr3_length: 13; j_call: TRBJ1-5; clone_size: .; d_call: .; cdr3_nt: TGTGCCAGCAGTAGGTTCAGGGATCAGCCCCAGCATTTT; cdr3_aa: CASSRFRDQPQHF
v_call: TRBV27; cdr3_length: 15; j_call: TRBJ1-4; clone_size: once; d_call: .; cdr3_nt: TGTGCCAGCAGTTACGATAGGGGGGGAATGGGAAAACTGTTTTTT; cdr3_aa: CASSYDRGGMGKLFF
v_call: TRBV3-1; cdr3_length: 17; j_call: TRBJ2-7; clone_size: .; d_call: TRBD2; cdr3_nt: TGTGCCAGCAGCCAAGGCTGGGTGACTAGCGGGAGGTACGAGCAGTACTTC; cdr3_aa: CASSQGWVTSGRYEQYF
v_call: TRBV6-1; cdr3_length: 15; j_call: TRBJ1-1; clone_size: .; d_call: .; cdr3_nt: TGTGCCAGCAGTGACACCTCAGCGGGGAACACTGAAGCTTTCTTT; cdr3_aa: CASSDTSAGNTEAFF
v_call: TRBV6-5; cdr3_length: 15; j_call: TRBJ1-1; clone_size: .; d_call: .; cdr3_nt: TGTGCCAGCAGTTACGGCTGGGGCAAGAGTACTGAAGCTTTCTTT; cdr3_aa: CASSYGWGKSTEAFF
v_call: TRBV24-1; cdr3_length: 13; j_call: TRBJ2-1; clone_size: .; d_call: .; cdr3_nt: TGTGCCACCGGGACAGATAGGAGGGATGAGCAGTTCTTC; cdr3_aa: CATGTDRRDEQFF
v_call: TRBV3-1; cdr3_length: 13; j_call: TRBJ2-3; clone_size: .; d_call: .; cdr3_nt: TGTGCCAGCAGCCATTACAGGGCGGATACGCAGTATTTT; cdr3_aa: CASSHYRADTQYF
v_call: TRBV30; cdr3_length: 13; j_call: TRBJ2-7; clone_size: .; d_call: .; cdr3_nt: TGTGCCTGGAGCCAGCTCCCGAGGAACGAGCAGTACTTC; cdr3_aa: CAWSQLPRNEQYF
v_call: TRBV27; cdr3_length: 11; j_call: TRBJ1-4; clone_size: .; d_call: .; cdr3_nt: TGTGCCACCGGACAAGACGAAAAACTGTTTTTT; cdr3_aa: CATGQDEKLFF
v_call: TRBV12-3/TRBV12-4; cdr3_length: 12; j_call: TRBJ2-5; clone_size: .; d_call: .; cdr3_nt: TGTGCCAGCAGTTCCAGCGGGGAGACCCAGTACTTC; cdr3_aa: CASSSSGETQYF
v_call: TRBV12-3/TRBV12-4; cdr3_length: 14; j_call: TRBJ2-7; clone_size: .; d_call: TRBD1; cdr3_nt: TGTGCCAGCAGTTCGCCGCGGACAGGGCGCGAGCAGTACTTC; cdr3_aa: CASSSPRTGREQYF
v_call: TRBV7-2; cdr3_length: 17; j_call: TRBJ2-5; clone_size: .; d_call: TRBD1; cdr3_nt: TGTGCCAGCAGCTCATCCCCGGGACAGGGGGCGAGAGAGACCCAGTACTTC; cdr3_aa: CASSSSPGQGARETQYF
v_call: TRBV20-1; cdr3_length: 14; j_call: TRBJ1-2; clone_size: .; d_call: TRBD1; cdr3_nt: TGCAGTGCCTCGACAGGGGGGCGGTTAGGAGGCTACACCTTC; cdr3_aa: CSASTGGRLGGYTF
v_call: TRBV20-1; cdr3_length: 12; j_call: TRBJ2-7; clone_size: .; d_call: .; cdr3_nt: TGCAGTGCTAGGTACTTAGGTGGCGAGCAGTACTTC; cdr3_aa: CSARYLGGEQYF
v_call: TRBV3-1; cdr3_length: 14; j_call: TRBJ1-2; clone_size: .; d_call: .; cdr3_nt: TGTGCCAGCAGCCGATTCGGACCTAACTATGGCTACACCTTC; cdr3_aa: CASSRFGPNYGYTF
v_call: TRBV20-1; cdr3_length: 13; j_call: TRBJ1-2; clone_size: .; d_call: .; cdr3_nt: TGCAGTGCTAGAGATCCCCGTCAGGGCCTCTACACCTTC; cdr3_aa: CSARDPRQGLYTF
v_call: TRBV20-1; cdr3_length: 14; j_call: TRBJ2-3; clone_size: .; d_call: TRBD1; cdr3_nt: TGCAGTGCTTTGGGACAGTACAGGGAAGATACGCAGTATTTT; cdr3_aa: CSALGQYREDTQYF
v_call: TRBV29-1; cdr3_length: 13; j_call: TRBJ1-1; clone_size: .; d_call: TRBD1; cdr3_nt: TGCAGCGTTGGGGGACAGGGTTACACTGAAGCTTTCTTT; cdr3_aa: CSVGGQGYTEAFF
v_call: TRBV18; cdr3_length: 15; j_call: TRBJ2-1; clone_size: .; d_call: .; cdr3_nt: TGTGCCAGCTCAGCAGGGACAAGCTCCTACAATGAGCAGTTCTTC; cdr3_aa: CASSAGTSSYNEQFF
v_call: TRBV7-9; cdr3_length: 14; j_call: TRBJ2-7; clone_size: .; d_call: .; cdr3_nt: TGTGCCAGCGGGTCGACCGTTAGCTCCTACGAGCAGTACTTC; cdr3_aa: CASGSTVSSYEQYF
v_call: TRBV30; cdr3_length: 11; j_call: TRBJ2-7; clone_size: .; d_call: .; cdr3_nt: TGTGCCTGGAGTGCAAACTACGAGCAGTACTTC; cdr3_aa: CAWSANYEQYF
v_call: TRBV11-2; cdr3_length: 17; j_call: TRBJ2-1; clone_size: .; d_call: TRBD2; cdr3_nt: TGTGCCAGCAGCTTAGCCGGGCGGGGGAGCTCCTACAATGAGCAGTTCTTC; cdr3_aa: CASSLAGRGSSYNEQFF
v_call: TRBV3-1; cdr3_length: 13; j_call: TRBJ2-5; clone_size: .; d_call: .; cdr3_nt: TGTGCCAGCAGCCAAGGCGGGGTAGAGACCCAGTACTTC; cdr3_aa: CASSQGGVETQYF
v_call: TRBV24-1; cdr3_length: 16; j_call: TRBJ2-3; clone_size: .; d_call: TRBD1; cdr3_nt: TGTGCCACCAGTGAACGCGGACAGGGTAACACAGATACGCAGTATTTT; cdr3_aa: CATSERGQGNTDTQYF
v_call: TRBV27; cdr3_length: 14; j_call: TRBJ2-7; clone_size: .; d_call: TRBD1; cdr3_nt: TGTGCCAGCAGTTTAACAGGGGGCGCGTACGAGCAGTACTTC; cdr3_aa: CASSLTGGAYEQYF
v_call: TRBV6-6; cdr3_length: 14; j_call: TRBJ1-5; clone_size: .; d_call: .; cdr3_nt: TGTGCCAGCAGTGTACAGGGATCCGGTCAGCCCCAGCATTTT; cdr3_aa: CASSVQGSGQPQHF
v_call: TRBV2; cdr3_length: 14; j_call: TRBJ1-2; clone_size: .; d_call: .; cdr3_nt: TGTGCCAGCAGTGCCCAGGGTCCCCCCTATGGCTACACCTTC; cdr3_aa: CASSAQGPPYGYTF
v_call: TRBV20-1; cdr3_length: 13; j_call: TRBJ2-7; clone_size: .; d_call: .; cdr3_nt: TGCAGTGCTAGTACCAGGGCGATCTACGAGCAGTACTTC; cdr3_aa: CSASTRAIYEQYF
v_call: TRBV2; cdr3_length: 14; j_call: TRBJ2-7; clone_size: .; d_call: .; cdr3_nt: TGTGCCAGCAGAGCCGACCCAGTATCCTACGAGCAGTACTTC; cdr3_aa: CASRADPVSYEQYF
v_call: TRBV20-1; cdr3_length: 15; j_call: TRBJ1-1; clone_size: .; d_call: .; cdr3_nt: TGCAGTGCTAGAGAGAGCAGGGGTATGAACACTGAAGCTTTCTTT; cdr3_aa: CSARESRGMNTEAFF
v_call: TRBV7-2; cdr3_length: 15; j_call: TRBJ1-3; clone_size: .; d_call: .; cdr3_nt: TGTGCCAGCAGCGGGAACTCGGTAGCTGGAAACACCATATATTTT; cdr3_aa: CASSGNSVAGNTIYF
v_call: TRBV5-4; cdr3_length: 13; j_call: TRBJ1-1; clone_size: .; d_call: TRBD1; cdr3_nt: TGTGCCAGCAGCCGGGGACAGGACACTGAAGCTTTCTTT; cdr3_aa: CASSRGQDTEAFF
v_call: TRBV4-1; cdr3_length: 16; j_call: TRBJ2-7; clone_size: .; d_call: .; cdr3_nt: TGCGCCAGCAGCTCAATAGACCCATGGGAAGGGTACGAGCAGTACTTC; cdr3_aa: CASSSIDPWEGYEQYF
v_call: TRBV30; cdr3_length: 15; j_call: TRBJ2-2; clone_size: .; d_call: TRBD2; cdr3_nt: TGTGCCTGGAGTGTAATTGGGCGGGAGCCCGGGGAGCTGTTTTTT; cdr3_aa: CAWSVIGREPGELFF
v_call: TRBV15; cdr3_length: 15; j_call: TRBJ2-1; clone_size: .; d_call: .; cdr3_nt: TGTGCCACCAGCAGAGTTCCAACTAGAGGCAATGAGCAGTTCTTC; cdr3_aa: CATSRVPTRGNEQFF
v_call: TRBV5-1; cdr3_length: 12; j_call: TRBJ2-1; clone_size: .; d_call: .; cdr3_nt: TGCGCCAGCAGCTTGGAGGACAATGAGCAGTTCTTC; cdr3_aa: CASSLEDNEQFF
v_call: TRBV6-1; cdr3_length: 16; j_call: TRBJ1-5; clone_size: .; d_call: TRBD1; cdr3_nt: TGTGCCAGCAGTGGAGCCAACAGGGGCAGCTATCAGCCCCAGCATTTT; cdr3_aa: CASSGANRGSYQPQHF
v_call: TRBV9; cdr3_length: 14; j_call: TRBJ2-3; clone_size: .; d_call: .; cdr3_nt: TGTGCCAGCAGCGTAGCGCAGGAGCGAGATACGCAGTATTTT; cdr3_aa: CASSVAQERDTQYF
v_call: TRBV5-4; cdr3_length: 14; j_call: TRBJ2-7; clone_size: .; d_call: .; cdr3_nt: TGTGCCAGCACCGGGGGACTGGGAACCTACGAGCAGTACTTC; cdr3_aa: CASTGGLGTYEQYF